This TCR beta chain was sequenced during a study of cytomegalovirus exposure and HLA in healthy donors. Profiling relied on immunoSEQ multiplex PCR, and the TCRdb table lists in-frame clones only, not all of them. The data show approximately 260,000 clones, 80% to 90% seen once. The CDR3 loop spans 15 amino acids. Germline values: CDR1 SSHAT, CDR2 FNYEAQ (reference sequence). Turning to this clone: The junction does not match germline at one end; this may be a read error.

V and J are TRBV7-7 and TRBJ2-6; TRBD1 agrees at 9 bases. The receptor comes from a young woman in good health and CMV-seronegative. The sequencing input was PBMCs. The CDR3 DNA reads as TGTGCTAGCAGCACAGGGGGCGCTGGGGCCAACGTCCTGACTTTC. This sequence encodes CASSTGGAGANVLTF. Filled out from reference TRBV7-7 and TRBJ2-6, the complete variable domain reads GAGVSQSPRYKVTKRGQDVTLRCDPISSHATLYWYQQALGQGPEFLTYFNYEAQPDKSGLPSDRFSAERPEGSISTLTIQRTEQRDSAMYRCASSTGGAGANVLTFGAGSRLTVL.